This TCR gamma chain comes out of a study of γδ T cells in repeated Plasmodium falciparum infection. The wider study: Over roughly 600 days, donors received four mosquito-bite P. falciparum NF54 infections.

TCRdb fed the multiplex PCR reads into CATT to redo clone calling. The data hold approximately 28,000 gamma-chain clones, with about 3% observed a single time. Findings of the study overall: Donors in Mali lived in a small rural village, largely one ethnic group. Repeated controlled infections reportedly drove waves of new clonotype selection in Vdelta2-negative, mostly Vdelta1+, gammadelta repertoires.

Germline-derived CDR1 and CDR2 are VINAFY and YDVSNSKD. V dropped 0 bases and J dropped 6; count of bases not matched to a gene: 11. This CDR3 comprises 15 residues. Flow sorting of PBMC yielded separate Vgamma9/Vdelta2+ and Vdelta2-negative gammadelta T cell populations for bulk repertoire analysis. There are many counts of this clone. Antigen unknown. The clonotype was recovered from a pool of human donors (malaria-infected and uninfected, not separated). The rearrangement joins TRGV5 to TRGJ1 or TRGJ2. Sequencing was carried out using gamma-delta T cells from blood. The CDR3 reads CATWDRPLLCYKKLF. The DNA of the CDR3 is TGTGCCACCTGGGACAGGCCGCTCCTATGTTATAAGAAACTCTTT.